This T cell receptor (beta chain) was obtained from a study of prognosis after radiotherapy for stage I lung cancer. As for the study in general: Seven patients had squamous cell carcinoma and around 12 had adenocarcinoma. Radiotherapy: SBRT, 3 to 5 fractions, biologically effective dose at least 100 Gy. Alongside stereotactic body radiotherapy, concurrent therapy was given to no patient.

Trimming at V came to 5 bases and at J to 0 bases, leaving 2 bases not matched to a gene. Germline V gene data show CDR1 as DFQATT and CDR2 as SNEGSKA (reference sequence). This CDR3 spans 13 amino acids. This clonotype was detected only a few times. CDR3 of TCR beta was amplified from genomic DNA via a two-round multiplex PCR. TRBV and TRBJ genes each had their own specific primers in first-round PCR. TCRdb re-called the multiplex PCR reads through MiXCR, storing one row per CDR3 protein. This repertoire shows about 20,000 distinct CDR3 sequences, around 45% found once; its top ten account for 30% to 40%.

The sequenced sample was PBMCs, obtained before or after stereotactic body radiation therapy (not recorded which). This TCR was sampled from a donor over 45 with non-small cell lung cancer. The V and J genes are TRBV20-1 and TRBJ2-3; 7 nucleotides match TRBD2. The CDR3 nucleotides are TGCAGTGCTCTAGCGGAGAGCACAGATACGCAGTATTTT. It is translated as CSALAESTDTQYF.